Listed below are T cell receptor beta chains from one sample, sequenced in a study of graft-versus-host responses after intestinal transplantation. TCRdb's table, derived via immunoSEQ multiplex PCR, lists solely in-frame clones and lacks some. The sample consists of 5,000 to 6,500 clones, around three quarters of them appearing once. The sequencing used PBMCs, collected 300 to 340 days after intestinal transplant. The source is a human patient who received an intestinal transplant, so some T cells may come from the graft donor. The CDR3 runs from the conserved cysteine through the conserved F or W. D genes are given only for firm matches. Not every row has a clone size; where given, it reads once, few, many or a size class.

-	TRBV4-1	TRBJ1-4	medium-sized	CASSQDGEKLFF	TGCGCCAGCAGCCAAGACGGCGAAAAACTGTTTTTT
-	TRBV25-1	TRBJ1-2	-	CASRGDNLLYTF	TGTGCCAGCAGGGGGGACAACCTATTATACACCTTC
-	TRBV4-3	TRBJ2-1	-	CASSQAGDEQFF	TGCGCCAGCAGCCAAGCGGGGGATGAGCAGTTCTTC
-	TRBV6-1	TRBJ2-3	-	CAENDRGTDTQYF	TGTGCCGAGAACGATAGGGGCACAGATACGCAGTATTTT
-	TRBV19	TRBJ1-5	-	CASSAGRRQGNQPQHF	TGTGCCAGTAGTGCCGGACGACGTCAGGGCAATCAGCCCCAGCATTTT
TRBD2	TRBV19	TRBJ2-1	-	CASSSGGALNEQFF	TGTGCCAGTAGTAGCGGGGGGGCCCTCAATGAGCAGTTCTTC
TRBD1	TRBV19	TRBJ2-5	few	CANSDRPQETQYF	TGTGCCAATTCGGACAGGCCCCAAGAGACCCAGTACTTC
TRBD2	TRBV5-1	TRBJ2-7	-	CASSRYGASGTYEQYF	TGCGCCAGCAGCAGGTATGGAGCTAGCGGGACCTACGAGCAGTACTTC
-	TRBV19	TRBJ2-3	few	CASGLGDTQYF	TGTGCCAGTGGCCTAGGCGATACGCAGTATTTT
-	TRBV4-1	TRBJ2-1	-	CASSQAAGYPYNEQFF	TGCGCCAGCAGCCAAGCGGCAGGCTACCCCTACAATGAGCAGTTCTTC
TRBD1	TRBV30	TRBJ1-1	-	CAWGLGQGPFLF	TGTGCCTGGGGGCTAGGACAGGGCCCGTTCCTTTTT
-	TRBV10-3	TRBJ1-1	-	CAIRAGMTEAFF	TGTGCCATCAGAGCGGGGATGACTGAAGCTTTCTTT
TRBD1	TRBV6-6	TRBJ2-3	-	CASRTGALGRTDTQYF	TGTGCCAGCAGAACAGGGGCCCTTGGAAGGACAGATACGCAGTATTTT
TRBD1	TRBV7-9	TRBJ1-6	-	CASSSGTVNSPLHF	TGTGCCAGCAGCTCCGGGACAGTAAATTCACCCCTCCACTTT
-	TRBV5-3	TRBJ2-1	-	CARSRDSYNEQFF	TGTGCCAGAAGCCGGGACTCCTACAATGAGCAGTTCTTC
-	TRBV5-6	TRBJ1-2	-	CASEGTVAYGYTF	TGTGCCAGCGAGGGGACGGTTGCCTATGGCTACACCTTC
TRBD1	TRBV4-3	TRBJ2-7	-	CASSQDSGTGGEEQYF	TGCGCCAGCAGCCAAGATTCCGGGACAGGGGGCGAGGAGCAGTACTTC
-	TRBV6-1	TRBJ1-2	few	CATVWGNGYTF	TGTGCCACCGTGTGGGGAAATGGCTACACCTTC
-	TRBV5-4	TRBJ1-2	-	CASSLFDSNYGYTF	TGTGCCAGCAGCTTGTTCGACAGCAACTATGGCTACACCTTC
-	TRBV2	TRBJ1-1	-	CASRPRLMNTEAFF	TGTGCCAGCAGGCCTAGACTGATGAACACTGAAGCTTTCTTT
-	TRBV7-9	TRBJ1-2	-	CASSENVLEGVSGYTF	TGTGCCAGCAGCGAAAACGTTCTGGAGGGGGTGAGTGGCTACACCTTC
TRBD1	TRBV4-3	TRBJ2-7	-	CASSLGQGQGDYEQYF	TGCGCCAGCAGCCTAGGCCAAGGACAGGGGGACTACGAGCAGTACTTC
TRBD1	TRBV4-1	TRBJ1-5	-	CASSQRQGYLYSNQPQHF	TGCGCCAGCAGCCAACGACAGGGGTATTTGTATAGCAATCAGCCCCAGCATTTT
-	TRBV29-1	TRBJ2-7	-	CSEGPPPYEQYF	TGCAGCGAAGGGCCGCCGCCCTACGAGCAGTACTTC
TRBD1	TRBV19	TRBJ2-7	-	CASSGGQAYSYEQYF	TGTGCCAGTAGTGGCGGACAGGCTTACTCCTACGAGCAGTACTTC
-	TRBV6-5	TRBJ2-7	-	CASSSIHTGEQYF	TGTGCCAGCAGTTCAATACATACAGGGGAGCAGTACTTC
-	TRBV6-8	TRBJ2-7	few	CASQGSGDEQYF	TGTGCCTCCCAAGGGTCAGGCGACGAGCAGTACTTC
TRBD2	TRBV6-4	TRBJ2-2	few	CASSESGGNTGELFF	TGTGCCAGCAGTGAGAGCGGGGGGAACACCGGGGAGCTGTTTTTT
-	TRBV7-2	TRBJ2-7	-	CVSSSPGRPYEQYF	TGTGTCAGCAGCTCCCCCGGACGGCCATACGAGCAGTACTTC
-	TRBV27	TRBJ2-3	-	CASTSSGSADTQYF	TGTGCCAGCACATCCTCAGGCAGTGCAGATACGCAGTATTTT
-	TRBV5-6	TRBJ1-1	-	CASSLKTTNTEAFF	TGTGCCAGCAGCTTAAAAACTACGAACACTGAAGCTTTCTTT
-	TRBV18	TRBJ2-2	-	CASSPNTRGPNTGELFF	TGTGCCAGCTCACCGAATACTCGGGGCCCGAACACCGGGGAGCTGTTTTTT
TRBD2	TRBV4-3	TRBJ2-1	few	CASSQEGGGGYNEQFF	TGCGCCAGCAGCCAAGAGGGCGGGGGGGGCTACAATGAGCAGTTCTTC
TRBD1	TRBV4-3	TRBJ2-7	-	CASSQIRTGPTYEQYF	TGCGCCAGCAGCCAGATTAGGACAGGACCTACCTACGAGCAGTACTTC
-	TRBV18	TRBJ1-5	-	CASSRRGNNQPQHF	TGTGCCAGCTCACGAAGGGGGAACAATCAGCCCCAGCATTTT
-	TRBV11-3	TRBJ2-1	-	CASSGGEQFF	TGTGCCAGCAGCGGGGGGGAGCAGTTCTTC
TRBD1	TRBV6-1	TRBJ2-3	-	CATVWTGTLSDTQYF	TGTGCCACCGTATGGACAGGGACTTTGTCAGATACGCAGTATTTT
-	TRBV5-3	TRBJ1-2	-	CARSLVSGAADYGYTF	TGTGCCAGAAGCTTGGTGTCAGGGGCCGCAGACTATGGCTACACCTTC
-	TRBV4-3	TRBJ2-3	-	CASSQDRYETDTQYF	TGCGCCAGCAGCCAAGATCGCTATGAAACAGATACGCAGTATTTT
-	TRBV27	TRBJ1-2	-	CASRPGPDLWSYGYTF	TGTGCCAGCAGGCCCGGCCCGGACCTATGGAGCTATGGCTACACCTTC
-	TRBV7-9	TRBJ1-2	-	CASSQDSGYTNYGYTF	TGCGCCAGCAGCCAAGACAGCGGATATACTAACTATGGCTACACCTTC
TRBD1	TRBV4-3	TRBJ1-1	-	CASRQDRDTEAFF	TGCGCCAGCAGGCAAGACAGGGACACTGAAGCTTTCTTT
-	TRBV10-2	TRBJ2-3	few	CASRNTDTQYF	TGCGCCAGCAGGAACACAGATACGCAGTATTTT
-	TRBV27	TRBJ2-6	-	CASSNRVPLPGANVLTF	TGTGCCAGCAGTAACAGGGTGCCTTTGCCCGGGGCCAACGTCCTGACTTTC
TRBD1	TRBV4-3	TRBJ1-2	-	CASSSQGASYGYTF	TGCGCCAGCAGCTCCCAGGGGGCCAGCTATGGCTACACCTTC
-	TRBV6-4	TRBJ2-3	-	CASSSGGASTDTQYF	TGTGCCAGCAGTAGTGGGGGCGCCTCCACAGATACGCAGTATTTT
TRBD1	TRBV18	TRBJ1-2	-	CASSRGQSSHYGYTF	TGTGCCAGCTCACGGGGACAGTCCTCCCACTATGGCTACACCTTC
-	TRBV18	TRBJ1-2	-	CASSPGHQGYTF	TGTGCCAGCTCACCGGGACATCAAGGCTACACCTTC
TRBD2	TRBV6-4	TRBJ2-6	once	CASSDSPGLAGGANVLTF	TGTGCCAGCAGTGACTCGCCTGGACTAGCGGGAGGGGCCAACGTCCTGACTTTC
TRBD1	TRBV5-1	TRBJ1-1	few	CASSISGGGGTEAFF	TGCGCCAGCAGCATTTCAGGGGGAGGCGGCACTGAAGCTTTCTTT
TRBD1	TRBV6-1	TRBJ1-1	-	CASTKDRVNTEAFF	TGTGCCAGCACTAAGGACAGGGTTAACACTGAAGCTTTCTTT
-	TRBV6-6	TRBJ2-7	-	CASSYSSYEQYF	TGTGCCAGCAGTTACTCCTCCTACGAGCAGTACTTC
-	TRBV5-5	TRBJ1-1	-	CASSLTGNTEAFF	TGTGCCAGCAGCTTGACAGGGAACACTGAAGCTTTCTTT
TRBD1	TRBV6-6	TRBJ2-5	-	CASSYLGTGEETQYF	TGTGCCAGCAGTTACCTGGGGACAGGGGAAGAGACCCAGTACTTC
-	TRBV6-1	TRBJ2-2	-	CASSVGGDTGELFF	TGTGCCAGCAGTGTAGGGGGGGACACCGGGGAGCTGTTTTTT
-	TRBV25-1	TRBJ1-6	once	CASSEYTSYNSPLHF	TGTGCCAGCAGTGAATATACCTCCTATAATTCACCCCTCCACTTT
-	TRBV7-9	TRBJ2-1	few	CASSPPGDSSYNEQFF	TGTGCCAGCAGCCCTCCGGGGGATAGCTCCTACAATGAGCAGTTCTTC